One and the same sample provided the 29 T cell receptor beta chains below, sequenced in a study of beta chain features in type 1 diabetes. The study's findings and limits: All four CD4+ subsets from Type 1 diabetes patients carried moderately but significantly shorter TCRB CDR3s.

Of the isolated RNA, all was reverse transcribed, and so the sequenced material was expressed TCRB transcripts. Method: immunoSEQ multiplex PCR; TCRdb's copy keeps in-frame clones and lacks some. The sample has 250,000 or so clones, about 20% seen once; the top ten hold 0.028%. These receptors are not linked to any known antigen. Sequencing used naive CD4+ T cells from blood. These TCRs come from a woman aged 40 to 50 with type 1 diabetes.

V and J are TRBV5-1 and TRBJ1-1; TRBD1 might be the D (6 bases). Germline V gene lookup returns CDR1 SGHRS and CDR2 YFSETQ. V gave up 7 bases and J gave up 0 bases, with 13 bases separating them. The CDR3 consists of 14 residues. The DNA of the CDR3 is TGCGCCAGCTTCTCTCAGGGGCTGAACACTGAAGCTTTCTTT. Its translation is CASFSQGLNTEAFF.

The gene calls are TRBV9 and TRBJ1-1, with TRBD1 as a possible D gene (5 bases). Trimming pared 6 bases from V and 1 base from J, leaving 10 bases between. The CDR3 length is 13 residues. CDR1 is SGDLS, CDR2 YYNGEE, per germline. The CDR3 DNA is TGTGCCAGCACATGGGGGGAGAACACTGAAGCTTTCTTT. Translating gives CASTWGENTEAFF.

CDR3 coding DNA: TGCGCCAGCAGCCAAGATGTAGGGAGTCTTGTGCAGTTCTTC. It specifies CASSQDVGSLVQFF. The V call is TRBV4-3, the J call TRBJ2-1, with D possibly matching TRBD2 (5 bases). This CDR3 is 14 amino acids long. The V gene's germline CDR1 is LGHNA and CDR2 YSLEER. V dropped 0 bases and J dropped 12 bases, with 15 bases sitting between them.

Remarks on this clone: The sample contains more than one DNA sequence encoding this CDR3. The chain has TRBV5-1 and TRBJ2-5; D may be TRBD1 (6 bases). CDR1 is SGHRS, CDR2 YFSETQ, per germline. The CDR3 sequence is 12 residues long. V lost 5 bases and J lost 3, with 8 bases in between. CDR3 coding DNA: TGCGCCAGCAGTCGGACAGAAGAGACCCAGTACTTC. It is translated as CASSRTEETQYF.

This clone was picked up a small number of times. The chain joins TRBV15 to TRBJ2-7; D unresolved. The germline V and J ends were trimmed by 0 bases and 3 bases, with 6 bases remaining between them. The CDR3 loop spans 13 amino acids. In germline, CDR1 is LNHNV, CDR2 YYDKDF (reference sequence). CDR3 residues: CATSRDHSYEQYF. The DNA for the CDR3 is TGTGCCACCAGCAGAGATCACAGCTACGAGCAGTACTTC.

V is TRBV2 and J is TRBJ2-3; TRBD2 agrees at 7 bases. The V and J ends lost 7 bases and 2 bases, in that order; junction bases with no gene match: 9. The CDR3 has 15 residues. Looked up from germline, CDR1 is SNHLY and CDR2 is FYNNEI. CDR3 nucleotide sequence: TGTGCCAGCATTTCTGGGAGGGAAACCACAGATACGCAGTATTTT. Protein product: CASISGRETTDTQYF.

This clone was counted between two and nine times. The chain has TRBV25-1 and TRBJ1-2, with TRBD1 matching over 10 bases. V shed 4 bases, J shed 4 bases, and the junction held 6 bases outside the gene matches. Germline V gives CDR1 MGHDK, CDR2 SYGVNS. The CDR3 totals 15 residues. The DNA for the CDR3 is TGTGCCAGCAGTGCGGGACAGGGGAGGGTCTATGGCTACACCTTC. Amino acid sequence: CASSAGQGRVYGYTF.

The chain recombines TRBV21-1 with TRBJ2-7; the table's D call, TRBD1, has no DNA check behind it. TRBV21-1 is described as a pseudogene. The CDR3 is 11 amino acids. The CDR3 DNA reads TGTGCCAGCAGCAGCGACAGGGGGAAGTACTTC. Translation: CASSSDRGKYF.

The V and J genes are TRBV5-1 and TRBJ1-2; no clear D. V was shortened by 5 bases and J by 2 bases, with 10 bases between the two germline ends. This CDR3 contains 13 residues. Germline CDR1 and CDR2: SGHRS and YFSETQ. CDR3 sequence reads: CASSVSANYGYTF. Written as DNA, the CDR3 is TGCGCCAGCAGTGTTTCTGCGAACTATGGCTACACCTTC.

This clone was found a few times. The chain recombines TRBV9 with TRBJ2-7; D might be TRBD2 (6 bases). With 9 bases removed from V and 5 bases from J, the gap between germline ends came to 9 bases. The CDR3 is 10 amino acids. Germline assignment: CDR1 SGDLS and CDR2 YYNGEE. The CDR3 protein is CATGEDEQYF. The DNA of the CDR3 is TGTGCCACCGGGGAGGACGAGCAGTACTTC. Full variable domain (missing parts from reference TRBV9 and TRBJ2-7): DSGVTQTPKHLITATGQRVTLRCSPRSGDLSVYWYQQSLDQGLQFLIQYYNGEERAKGNILERFSAQQFPDLHSELNLSSLELGDSALYFCATGEDEQYFGPGTRLTVT.

The V gene is TRBV11-3, the J gene TRBJ2-1, with 7 positions matching TRBD2. This CDR3 comprises 15 residues. Trimming removed 4 bases from V and 8 bases from J; junction bases left unmatched: 11. CDR1 and CDR2 (germline): SGHNT, YENEEA. CDR3 residues: CASSSRGTTLDEQFF. The DNA for the CDR3 is TGTGCCAGCAGCTCCCGTGGGACTACCCTGGATGAGCAGTTCTTC.

This clone appeared a few times. The V gene is TRBV5-1, the J gene TRBJ2-7, with 15 positions matching TRBD2. Germline trimming cut 4 bases from V and 2 bases from J; bases unmatched to any gene: 4. The CDR3 is made up of 16 amino acids. Germline CDR1 SGHRS, CDR2 YFSETQ. CDR3 coding DNA: TGCGCCAGCAGCGCCGGGACTAGCGGGAGGACCTACGAGCAGTACTTC. It codes for CASSAGTSGRTYEQYF. Looking up the rest from reference TRBV5-1 and TRBJ2-7 gives the full variable domain: KAGVTQTPRYLIKTRGQQVTLSCSPISGHRSVSWYQQTPGQGLQFLFEYFSETQRNKGNFPGRFSGRQFSNSRSEMNVSTLELGDSALYLCASSAGTSGRTYEQYFGPGTRLTVT.

Only one count was recorded for this clone. The chain employs TRBV19 and TRBJ1-1; no definite D call. This CDR3 spans 14 amino acids. V gave up 4 bases and J gave up 6 bases, with 15 bases separating them. Germline assignment: CDR1 LNHDA and CDR2 SQIVND (reference sequence). The chain's CDR3 is CASSTTWRGSEAFF. The CDR3 nucleotides are TGTGCCAGTAGTACAACCTGGAGAGGGTCTGAAGCTTTCTTT.

This clone turned up a few times. The chain has TRBV7-9 and TRBJ2-1; 7 positions match TRBD1. V shed 2 bases and J 3 bases; nucleotides not matched to a gene: 4. The CDR3 has 15 residues. CDR1 and CDR2 from the germline V gene are SEHNR and FQNEAQ (reference sequence). In DNA form, the CDR3 reads TGTGCCAGCAGCTTAACCGGGACAGTCTACAATGAGCAGTTCTTC. Protein: CASSLTGTVYNEQFF.

This clone showed up just a few times. This chain joins TRBV9 and TRBJ1-5; 7 nucleotides agree with TRBD1. Trimming removed 3 bases from V and 6 bases from J; junction bases left unmatched: 6. Germline assignment: CDR1 SGDLS and CDR2 YYNGEE. This CDR3 is built from 14 residues. The CDR3 region has the DNA TGTGCCAGCAGCGACGAGACAGGGAGTCAGCCCCAGCATTTT. Amino acid sequence: CASSDETGSQPQHF.

V is TRBV15 and J is TRBJ1-2; TRBD1 is a possible D gene (6 bases). The V end lost 0 bases, the J end lost 2 bases, and 13 bases lay between the germline ends. This CDR3 comprises 16 residues. Germline values: CDR1 LNHNV, CDR2 YYDKDF (reference sequence). The CDR3 nucleotides read TGTGCCACCAGCAGAGACCCTATACAGGGAAACTATGGCTACACCTTC. Encoded protein: CATSRDPIQGNYGYTF.

V usage is TRBV9 and J usage is TRBJ2-1, with unresolved D. V lost 2 bases and J 0 bases, leaving 9 bases between the germline ends. The CDR3 runs to 15 residues. CDR1 is SGDLS, CDR2 YYNGEE, per germline. The CDR3 DNA follows: TGTGCCAGCAGCGTCATGGCTAGCTCCTACAATGAGCAGTTCTTC. It translates to CASSVMASSYNEQFF. Together with reference TRBV9 and TRBJ2-1, the CDR3 gives the full variable domain: DSGVTQTPKHLITATGQRVTLRCSPRSGDLSVYWYQQSLDQGLQFLIQYYNGEERAKGNILERFSAQQFPDLHSELNLSSLELGDSALYFCASSVMASSYNEQFFGPGTRLTVL.

This rearrangement joins TRBV4-1 to TRBJ1-5, with no clear D. V gave up 3 bases and J gave up 4 bases, with 7 bases separating them. The CDR3 consists of 13 residues. Germline V gene data show CDR1 as MGHRA and CDR2 as YSYEKL. CDR3 loop: CASSQAVNQPQHF. CDR3 coding DNA: TGCGCCAGCAGCCAGGCCGTTAATCAGCCCCAGCATTTT.

This clone was counted between two and nine times. J is TRBJ2-5 and V is TRBV9; D gene unclear. CDR1 and CDR2 (germline): SGDLS, YYNGEE. V dropped 0 bases and J dropped 5 bases, with 11 bases sitting between them. The CDR3 contains 14 residues. The DNA of the CDR3 is TGTGCCAGCAGCGTAGTGGGCCAGGCGGAGACCCAGTACTTC. It yields the protein CASSVVGQAETQYF. Together with reference TRBV9 and TRBJ2-5, the CDR3 gives the full variable domain: DSGVTQTPKHLITATGQRVTLRCSPRSGDLSVYWYQQSLDQGLQFLIQYYNGEERAKGNILERFSAQQFPDLHSELNLSSLELGDSALYFCASSVVGQAETQYFGPGTRLLVL.

The chain carries TRBV7-9 and TRBJ1-2, with D perhaps matching TRBD1 (5 bases). Germline assignment: CDR1 SEHNR and CDR2 FQNEAQ (reference sequence). CDR3 length: 12 residues. The ends were cut back, 5 bases at V and 12 bases at J, with 16 bases in the middle. The CDR3, as DNA: TGTGCCAGCAGCCGGGACTCCAGCATAGACACCTTC. Amino acids: CASSRDSSIDTF.

In its sample, this clone was seen a few times. The rearrangement uses TRBV29-1 and TRBJ1-5; TRBD1 might be the D (5 bases). Per germline, CDR1 SQVTM and CDR2 ANQGSEA. The CDR3 totals 15 residues. The germline V and J ends were trimmed by 6 bases and 5 bases, with 20 bases remaining between them. This chain's CDR3 is CSVQMAGRQDQPQHF. For the CDR3, the DNA is TGCAGCGTCCAGATGGCAGGGAGGCAGGATCAGCCCCAGCATTTT.

The chain has TRBV29-1 and TRBJ2-2, with D perhaps TRBD2 (5 bases). Deletions cut 7 bases from V and 4 bases from J, with 16 bases between. The germline V gene has CDR1 SQVTM and CDR2 ANQGSEA. The CDR3 has 14 amino acids. CDR3 DNA sequence: TGCAGCGCCGGGGAAGGGCCGGGCACCGGGGAGCTGTTTTTT. Translated: CSAGEGPGTGELFF.

This clone occurred a few times. The gene calls are TRBV18 and TRBJ1-1; tentative D call: TRBD1 (5 bases). CDR1 is KGHSH and CDR2 is LQKENI in the germline V gene. With 4 bases removed from V and 3 bases from J, the gap between germline ends came to 9 bases. The length of the CDR3 is 13 residues. The CDR3 region has the DNA TGTGCCAGCTCACAGGGGAGGGACACTGAAGCTTTCTTT. Translating it yields CASSQGRDTEAFF.

The table lists this clone with a few counts. This rearrangement joins TRBV28 to TRBJ2-3; a weak D match, TRBD2 (5 bases). This CDR3 has 16 amino acids. Germline V lookup: CDR1 MDHEN, CDR2 SYDVKM. The V gene lost 8 bases and the J gene lost 1 base, with 19 bases spanning the gap. The CDR3: CASYMGSTPRTDTQYF. The CDR3 DNA follows: TGTGCCAGCTACATGGGGAGCACACCCCGCACAGATACGCAGTATTTT.

V gene TRBV7-2 combines with J gene TRBJ1-5, with 8 positions matching TRBD1. V was pared by 1 base and J by 5 bases, with 7 bases of the junction left unmatched. Germline CDR1 is SGHTA and CDR2 is FQGNSA. The CDR3 loop spans 16 amino acids. The CDR3, as DNA: TGTGCCAGCAGCTTAGTAGGGGCAGGGGGCTATCAGCCCCAGCATTTT. This encodes CASSLVGAGGYQPQHF.

This clone was seen only a few times. The V and J genes are TRBV20-1 and TRBJ2-1, with D tentatively TRBD2 (5 bases). CDR3 length equals 11 residues. V gave up 4 bases and J gave up 9 bases, with 10 bases separating them. Germline lookup yields CDR1 DFQATT and CDR2 SNEGSKA (reference sequence). For the CDR3, the DNA is TGCAGTGCTACTGGAGGACCTGAGCAGTTCTTC. As protein: CSATGGPEQFF.

V gene TRBV5-1 combines with J gene TRBJ1-5; 10 positions agree with TRBD1. CDR3 length: 13 residues. Germline CDR1 and CDR2: SGHRS and YFSETQ. V lost 4 bases, J lost 7 bases, and 2 bases stayed unmatched. CDR3 amino acids: CASSRDRGQPQHF. Written as DNA, the CDR3 is TGCGCCAGCAGCCGGGACAGGGGCCAGCCCCAGCATTTT.

This clone was picked up a small number of times. The V call is TRBV28, the J call TRBJ1-1; unclear D gene. Trimming stripped 6 bases from V and 1 base from J, with 9 bases between. In germline, CDR1 is MDHEN, CDR2 SYDVKM. The CDR3 covers 13 residues. The CDR3 spells CASRGSGNTEAFF. The CDR3 DNA reads as TGTGCCAGCAGAGGCTCGGGGAACACTGAAGCTTTCTTT.

The V gene is TRBV15, the J gene TRBJ2-7, with 10 positions matching TRBD2. Germline trimming cut 3 bases from V and 4 bases from J; bases unmatched to any gene: 6. From germline, CDR1 is LNHNV and CDR2 YYDKDF (reference sequence). This CDR3 is 15 amino acids long. The CDR3: CATSRNIAGGYEQYF. In nucleotides, the CDR3 is TGTGCCACCAGCAGGAACATAGCGGGAGGATACGAGCAGTACTTC.